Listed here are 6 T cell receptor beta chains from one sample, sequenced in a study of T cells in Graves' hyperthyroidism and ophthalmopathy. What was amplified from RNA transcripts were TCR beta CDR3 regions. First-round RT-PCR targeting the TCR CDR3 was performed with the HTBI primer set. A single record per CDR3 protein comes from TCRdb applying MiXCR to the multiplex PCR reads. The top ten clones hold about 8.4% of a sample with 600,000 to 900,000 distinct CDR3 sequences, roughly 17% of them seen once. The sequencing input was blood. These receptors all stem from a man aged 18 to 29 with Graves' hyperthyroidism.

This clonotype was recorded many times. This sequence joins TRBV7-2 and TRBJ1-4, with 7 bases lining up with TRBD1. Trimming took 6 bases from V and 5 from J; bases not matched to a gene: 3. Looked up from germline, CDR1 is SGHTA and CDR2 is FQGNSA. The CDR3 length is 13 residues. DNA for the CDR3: TGTGCCAGCAGGGGACAGCCGAATGAAAAACTGTTTTTT. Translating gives CASRGQPNEKLFF.

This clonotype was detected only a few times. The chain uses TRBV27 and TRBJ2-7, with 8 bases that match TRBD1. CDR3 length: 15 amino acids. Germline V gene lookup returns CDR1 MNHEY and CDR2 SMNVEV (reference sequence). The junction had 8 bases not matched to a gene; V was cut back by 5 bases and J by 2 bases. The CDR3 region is CASSAHPGGAYEQYF. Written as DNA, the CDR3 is TGTGCCAGCAGTGCCCATCCAGGGGGCGCCTACGAGCAGTACTTC.

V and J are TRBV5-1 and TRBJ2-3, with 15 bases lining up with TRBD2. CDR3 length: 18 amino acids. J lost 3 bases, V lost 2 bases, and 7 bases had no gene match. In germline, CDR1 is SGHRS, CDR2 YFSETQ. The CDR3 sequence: CASSFTGTSGRRTDTQYF. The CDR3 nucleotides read TGCGCCAGCAGCTTTACCGGGACTAGCGGGAGGAGGACAGATACGCAGTATTTT. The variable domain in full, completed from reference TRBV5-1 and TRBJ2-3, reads KAGVTQTPRYLIKTRGQQVTLSCSPISGHRSVSWYQQTPGQGLQFLFEYFSETQRNKGNFPGRFSGRQFSNSRSEMNVSTLELGDSALYLCASSFTGTSGRRTDTQYFGPGTRLTVL.

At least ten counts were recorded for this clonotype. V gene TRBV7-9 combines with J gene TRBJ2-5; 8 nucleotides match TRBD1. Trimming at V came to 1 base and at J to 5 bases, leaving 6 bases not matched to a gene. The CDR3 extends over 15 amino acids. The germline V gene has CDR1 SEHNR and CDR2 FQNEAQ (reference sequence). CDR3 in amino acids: CASSLVQGAGETQYF. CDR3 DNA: TGTGCCAGCAGCTTAGTCCAGGGGGCTGGTGAGACCCAGTACTTC.

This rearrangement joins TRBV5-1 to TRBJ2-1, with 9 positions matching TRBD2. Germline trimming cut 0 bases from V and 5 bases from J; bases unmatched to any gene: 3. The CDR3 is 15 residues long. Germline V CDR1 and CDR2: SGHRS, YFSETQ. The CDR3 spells CASSLGTSAHNEQFF. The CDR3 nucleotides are TGCGCCAGCAGCTTGGGGACTAGCGCCCACAATGAGCAGTTCTTC.

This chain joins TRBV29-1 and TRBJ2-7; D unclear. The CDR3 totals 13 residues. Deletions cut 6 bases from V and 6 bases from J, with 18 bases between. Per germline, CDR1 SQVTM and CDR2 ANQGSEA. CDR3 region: CSVLLEWRAEQYF. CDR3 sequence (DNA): TGCAGCGTCCTACTGGAGTGGAGAGCCGAGCAGTACTTC.